A single sample gave rise to the 18 T cell receptor beta chains below, sequenced in a study of cytomegalovirus exposure and HLA in healthy donors. PCR employed 60 Vbeta and 13 Jbeta primers. Method: immunoSEQ multiplex PCR; TCRdb's copy keeps in-frame clones and lacks some. The profile shows tens of thousands of clones, approximately 77% of them singletons. Sequencing input: PBMCs. The receptor source for this set is a woman aged 18 to 35 in good health and CMV-seronegative.

This chain joins TRBV28 and TRBJ2-5; a possible D gene is TRBD2 (6 bases). CDR1 is MDHEN and CDR2 is SYDVKM in the germline V gene. The CDR3 consists of 17 residues. V lost 3 bases to trimming and J lost 5 bases, with 22 bases between them. Here the CDR3 reads CASSLRLAEVLGETQYF. In nucleotides, the CDR3 is TGTGCCAGCAGTTTGAGATTAGCGGAGGTCCTCGGGGAGACCCAGTACTTC.

The chain employs TRBV27 and TRBJ1-1; D gene unclear. The CDR3 has 14 residues. V was cut by 2 bases and J by 1 base, with 8 bases left in between. Germline V CDR1 and CDR2: MNHEY, SMNVEV (reference sequence). CDR3 bases: TGTGCCAGCAGTTTAGCAGGAGGGAACACTGAAGCTTTCTTT. Translation gives CASSLAGGNTEAFF.

This chain connects TRBV27 to TRBJ2-1; 12 bases match TRBD2. Per germline, CDR1 MNHEY and CDR2 SMNVEV (reference sequence). Trimming at V came to 3 bases and at J to 6 bases, leaving 15 bases not matched to a gene. This CDR3 contains 19 residues. The CDR3 here is CASSFWVPTSGRSSNEQFF. DNA for the CDR3: TGTGCCAGCAGTTTTTGGGTCCCGACTAGCGGGAGATCTTCCAATGAGCAGTTCTTC.

The chain combines TRBV15 with TRBJ2-3; 8 nucleotides line up with TRBD1. V lost 0 bases and J lost 5; bases outside the gene matches: 4. The CDR3 is made up of 15 amino acids. CDR1 is LNHNV, CDR2 YYDKDF, per germline (reference sequence). The CDR3: CATSRERTGLDTQYF. The CDR3 DNA reads as TGTGCCACCAGCAGAGAGAGGACAGGGCTAGATACGCAGTATTTT.

The chain is built from TRBV28 and TRBJ1-1; D gene unclear. This CDR3 region has 13 residues. CDR1 MDHEN and CDR2 SYDVKM come from the germline V gene. V was trimmed by 5 bases and J by 1 base, leaving 8 bases between them. CDR3 in amino acids: CASSRLRNTEAFF. DNA of the CDR3: TGTGCCAGCAGTCGACTCCGGAACACTGAAGCTTTCTTT.

The chain links TRBV7-8 to TRBJ2-7; 8 nucleotides align to TRBD2. This CDR3 has 15 amino acids. Unmatched junction bases numbered 6, after V lost 1 base and J lost 4 bases. Germline CDR1 is SGHVS and CDR2 is FQNEAQ. The CDR3 DNA follows: TGTGCCAGCAGCTTAGTTGTCGGGAGGGGGTACGAGCAGTACTTC. Translation gives CASSLVVGRGYEQYF.

The V and J genes are TRBV4-1 and TRBJ1-3, with D unclear. Germline assignment: CDR1 MGHRA and CDR2 YSYEKL. Trimming left V 4 bases short and J 0 bases short, with 19 bases between. The length of the CDR3 is 18 residues. The CDR3 reads CASSPTGTTSPSGNTIYF. The CDR3 nucleotides read TGCGCCAGCAGCCCAACCGGCACTACATCTCCCTCTGGAAACACCATATATTTT.

The chain recombines TRBV6-4 with TRBJ2-6; D is possibly TRBD1 (5 bases). The V gene's germline CDR1 is MRHNA and CDR2 SNTAGT. V lost 7 bases, J lost 0 bases, and 16 bases lay in between. The CDR3 is 17 residues long. The CDR3 loop is CASKEFDSGSGANVLTF. CDR3 DNA sequence: TGTGCCAGCAAGGAGTTTGACAGTGGCTCTGGGGCCAACGTCCTGACTTTC.

For this clone: Since the CDR3 does not end with the conserved phenylalanine or tryptophan, this likely comes from a read error. It is unclear where the CDR3 begins or ends on the DNA, so no DNA is shown, and the CDR3 is as TCRdb lists it. V is TRBV21-1 and J is TRBJ1-5. TRBV21-1 is described as a pseudogene. Inclusive of both ends, the CDR3 amounts to 17 amino acids. CDR3 in amino acids: CASSNIDWWLGNQPQHL.

The chain combines TRBV10-3 with TRBJ1-2; 8 nucleotides agree with TRBD1. The CDR3 contains 16 residues. The germline gives CDR1 ENHRY, CDR2 SYGVKD. V lost 6 bases to trimming and J lost 3 bases; unmatched junction nucleotides: 12. The CDR3 region is CAIRNRESTGDYGYTF. The CDR3 nucleotides are TGTGCCATCAGGAATAGGGAGTCGACAGGGGACTATGGCTACACCTTC.

The J gene is TRBJ2-1, the V gene TRBV6-4; 9 bases agree with TRBD1. The length of the CDR3 is 14 residues. Per the germline V gene, CDR1 is MRHNA and CDR2 is SNTAGT. Trimming removed 2 bases from V and 6 bases from J; junction bases left unmatched: 2. CDR3 sequence: CASSDPTGGNEQFF. For the CDR3, the DNA is TGTGCCAGCAGTGACCCGACAGGGGGCAATGAGCAGTTCTTC.

V usage is TRBV28 and J usage is TRBJ1-1, with unresolved D. V was pared by 2 bases and J by 0 bases, with 4 bases between. Germline V lookup: CDR1 MDHEN, CDR2 SYDVKM. This CDR3 is 13 amino acids long. CDR3 DNA sequence: TGTGCCAGCAGTTTAGCAGTGAACACTGAAGCTTTCTTT. Protein sequence: CASSLAVNTEAFF.

This sequence joins TRBV11-2 and TRBJ2-7, with D maybe TRBD2 (7 bases). The CDR3 runs 17 residues. V was pared by 2 bases and J by 1 base, with 18 bases between. Per the germline V gene, CDR1 is SGHAT and CDR2 is FQNNGV. The CDR3 DNA reads TGTGCCAGCAGCTTATTAAGGGGGGGGCGAAAATCCTACGAGCAGTACTTC. Translating it yields CASSLLRGGRKSYEQYF. Full variable domain (outside the CDR3, taken from reference TRBV11-2 and TRBJ2-7): EAGVAQSPRYKIIEKRQSVAFWCNPISGHATLYWYQQILGQGPKLLIQFQNNGVVDDSQLPKDRFSAERLKGVDSTLKIQPAKLEDSAVYLCASSLLRGGRKSYEQYFGPGTRLTVT.

The chain couples TRBV4-1 to TRBJ2-7; no clear D. The CDR3 sequence is 13 residues long. Trimming removed 1 base at V and 0 bases at J, with 4 bases between. The V gene's germline CDR1 is MGHRA and CDR2 YSYEKL. CDR3 sequence reads: CASSQGGSYEQYF. In DNA, the CDR3 is TGCGCCAGCAGCCAAGGAGGCTCCTACGAGCAGTACTTC.

The genes are TRBV9 and TRBJ2-7; 10 positions match TRBD2. J lost 7 bases, V lost 0 bases, and 4 bases had no gene match. Germline V gene lookup returns CDR1 SGDLS and CDR2 YYNGEE. This CDR3 comprises 14 residues. Here the CDR3 DNA reads TGTGCCAGCAGCGTAGGGCTAGCGGGAGATGAGCAGTACTTC. Protein sequence: CASSVGLAGDEQYF.

The chain carries TRBV19 and TRBJ2-4, with 7 bases that match TRBD1. The germline V gene encodes CDR1 LNHDA and CDR2 SQIVND (reference sequence). CDR3 size: 12 residues. V lost 5 bases and J lost 11; bases outside the gene matches: 6. CDR3 amino acids: CASSPGQTLQYF. The CDR3 nucleotides are TGTGCCAGTAGTCCGGGACAGACCCTTCAGTACTTC.

This clone is a singleton in its sample. The genes are TRBV11-1 and TRBJ2-7; TRBD1 agrees at 7 bases. In germline, CDR1 is SGHAT, CDR2 FQDESV (reference sequence). V shed 6 bases and J 0 bases; nucleotides not matched to a gene: 5. CDR3 length: 14 residues. CDR3 loop: CASRLRDSSYEQYF. The CDR3, as DNA: TGTGCCAGCAGACTCCGGGACAGCTCCTACGAGCAGTACTTC.

This chain uses TRBV5-1 with TRBJ2-5; TRBD1 agrees at 7 bases. The J call is uncertain, as TRBJ2-7 better fits the DNA end. Germline-derived CDR1 and CDR2 are SGHRS and YFSETQ. This CDR3 contains 15 residues. The chain's CDR3 is CASSLLQGKSYEQYF. DNA for the CDR3: TGCGCCAGCAGCTTGTTACAGGGGAAAAGCTACGAGCAGTACTTC.